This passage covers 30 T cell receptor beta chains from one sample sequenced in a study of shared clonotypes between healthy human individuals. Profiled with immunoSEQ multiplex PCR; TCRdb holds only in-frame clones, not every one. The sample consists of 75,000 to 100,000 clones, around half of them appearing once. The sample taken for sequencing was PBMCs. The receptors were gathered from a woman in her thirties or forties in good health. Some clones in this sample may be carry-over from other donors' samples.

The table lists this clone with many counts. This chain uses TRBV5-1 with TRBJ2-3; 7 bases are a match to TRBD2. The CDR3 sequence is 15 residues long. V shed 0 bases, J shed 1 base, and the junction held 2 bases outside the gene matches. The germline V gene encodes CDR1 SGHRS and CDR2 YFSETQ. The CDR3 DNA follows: TGCGCCAGCAGCTTGGGACTAGCAGGCACAGATACGCAGTATTTT. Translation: CASSLGLAGTDTQYF. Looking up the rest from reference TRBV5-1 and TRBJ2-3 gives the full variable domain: KAGVTQTPRYLIKTRGQQVTLSCSPISGHRSVSWYQQTPGQGLQFLFEYFSETQRNKGNFPGRFSGRQFSNSRSEMNVSTLELGDSALYLCASSLGLAGTDTQYFGPGTRLTVL.

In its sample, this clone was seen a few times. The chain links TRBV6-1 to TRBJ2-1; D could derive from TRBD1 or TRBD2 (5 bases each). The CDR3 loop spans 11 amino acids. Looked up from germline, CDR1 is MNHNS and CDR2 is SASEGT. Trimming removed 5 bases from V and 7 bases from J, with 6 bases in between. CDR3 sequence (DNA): TGTGCCAGCAGTTGGGGGAATGAGCAGTTCTTC. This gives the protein CASSWGNEQFF.

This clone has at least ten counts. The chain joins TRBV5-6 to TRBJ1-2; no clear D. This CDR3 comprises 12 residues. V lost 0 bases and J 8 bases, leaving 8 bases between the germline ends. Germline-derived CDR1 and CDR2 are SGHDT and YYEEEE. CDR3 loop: CASSLGGQGYTF. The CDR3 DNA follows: TGTGCCAGCAGCTTGGGCGGTCAGGGCTACACCTTC.

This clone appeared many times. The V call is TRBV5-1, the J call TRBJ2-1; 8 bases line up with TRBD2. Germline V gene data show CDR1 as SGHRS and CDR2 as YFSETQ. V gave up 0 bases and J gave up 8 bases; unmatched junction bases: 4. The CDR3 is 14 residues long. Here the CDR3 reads CASSLVATSDEQFF. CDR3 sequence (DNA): TGCGCCAGCAGCTTGGTTGCGACTAGCGATGAGCAGTTCTTC.

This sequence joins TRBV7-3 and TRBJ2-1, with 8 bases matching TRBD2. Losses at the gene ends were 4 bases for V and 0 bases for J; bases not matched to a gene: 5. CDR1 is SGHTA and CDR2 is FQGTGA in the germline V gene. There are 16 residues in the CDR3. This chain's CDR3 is CASSSPGTSSYNEQFF. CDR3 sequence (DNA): TGTGCCAGCAGCTCCCCCGGGACTAGCTCCTACAATGAGCAGTTCTTC.

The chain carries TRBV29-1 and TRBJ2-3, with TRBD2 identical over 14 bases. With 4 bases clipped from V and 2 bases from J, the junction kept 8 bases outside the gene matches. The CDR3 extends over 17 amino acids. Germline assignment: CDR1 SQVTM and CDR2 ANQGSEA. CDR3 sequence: CSVVGLAGGSITDTQYF. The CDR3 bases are TGCAGCGTTGTTGGACTAGCGGGAGGCTCAATCACAGATACGCAGTATTTT.

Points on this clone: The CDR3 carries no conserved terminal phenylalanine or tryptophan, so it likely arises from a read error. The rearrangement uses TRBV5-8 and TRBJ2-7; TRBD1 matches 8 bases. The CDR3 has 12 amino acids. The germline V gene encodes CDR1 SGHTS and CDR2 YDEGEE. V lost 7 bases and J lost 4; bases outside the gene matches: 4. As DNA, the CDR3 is TGTGCCAGCGGGGACAGGAGGTACGAGCAGTACTCC. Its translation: CASGDRRYEQYS.

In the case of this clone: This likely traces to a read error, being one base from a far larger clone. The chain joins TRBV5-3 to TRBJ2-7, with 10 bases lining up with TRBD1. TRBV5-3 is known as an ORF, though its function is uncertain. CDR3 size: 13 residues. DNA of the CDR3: TGTGCCAGCAGCTTGGGACAGGGGACTGAGCAGTACTTC. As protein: CASSLGQGTEQYF.

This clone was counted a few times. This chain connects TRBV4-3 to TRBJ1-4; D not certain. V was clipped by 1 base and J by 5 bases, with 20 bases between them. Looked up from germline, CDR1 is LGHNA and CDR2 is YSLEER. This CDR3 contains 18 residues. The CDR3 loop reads CASSQVSSHGLNNEKLFF. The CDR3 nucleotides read TGCGCCAGCAGCCAAGTTAGTTCTCACGGGCTTAACAATGAAAAACTGTTTTTT.

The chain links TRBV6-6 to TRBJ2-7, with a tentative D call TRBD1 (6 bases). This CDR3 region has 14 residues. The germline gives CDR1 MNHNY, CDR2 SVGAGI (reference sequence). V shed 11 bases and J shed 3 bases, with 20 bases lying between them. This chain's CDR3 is CASRDTYSHYEQYF. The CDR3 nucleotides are TGTGCCTCCCGGGACACATACAGCCACTACGAGCAGTACTTC.

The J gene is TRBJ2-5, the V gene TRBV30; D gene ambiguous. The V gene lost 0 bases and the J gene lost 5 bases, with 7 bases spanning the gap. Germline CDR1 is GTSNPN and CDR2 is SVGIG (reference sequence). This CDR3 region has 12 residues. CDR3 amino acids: CAWSVLLETQYF. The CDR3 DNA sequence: TGTGCCTGGAGTGTCCTACTTGAGACCCAGTACTTC.

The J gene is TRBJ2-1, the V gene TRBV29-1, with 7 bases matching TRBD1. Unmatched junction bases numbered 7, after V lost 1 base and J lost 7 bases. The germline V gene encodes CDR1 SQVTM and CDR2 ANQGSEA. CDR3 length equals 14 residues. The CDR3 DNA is TGCAGCGTTGAAGTAACAGGGGCGGCGAATGAGCAGTTCTTC. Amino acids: CSVEVTGAANEQFF.

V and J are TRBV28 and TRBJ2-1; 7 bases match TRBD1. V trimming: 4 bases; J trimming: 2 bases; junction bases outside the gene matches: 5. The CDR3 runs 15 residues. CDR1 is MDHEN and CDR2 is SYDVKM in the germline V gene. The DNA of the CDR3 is TGTGCCAGCAGTTATCGGCAGGGGGCCTACAATGAGCAGTTCTTC. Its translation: CASSYRQGAYNEQFF. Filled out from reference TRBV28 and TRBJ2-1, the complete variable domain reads DVKVTQSSRYLVKRTGEKVFLECVQDMDHENMFWYRQDPGLGLRLIYFSYDVKMKEKGDIPEGYSVSREKKERFSLILESASTNQTSMYLCASSYRQGAYNEQFFGPGTRLTVL.

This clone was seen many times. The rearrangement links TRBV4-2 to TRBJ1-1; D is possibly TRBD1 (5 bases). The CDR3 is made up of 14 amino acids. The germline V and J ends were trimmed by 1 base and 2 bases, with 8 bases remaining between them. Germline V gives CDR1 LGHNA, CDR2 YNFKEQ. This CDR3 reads CASSQARGNTEAFF. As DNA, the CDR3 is TGTGCCAGCAGCCAAGCAAGGGGAAACACTGAAGCTTTCTTT.

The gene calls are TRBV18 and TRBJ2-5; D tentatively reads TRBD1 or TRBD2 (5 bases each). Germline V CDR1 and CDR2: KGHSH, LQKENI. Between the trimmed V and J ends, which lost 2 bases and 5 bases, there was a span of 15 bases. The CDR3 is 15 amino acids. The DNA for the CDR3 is TGTGCCAGCTCACCAGGGACCCGGAGGTTTGAGACCCAGTACTTC. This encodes CASSPGTRRFETQYF.

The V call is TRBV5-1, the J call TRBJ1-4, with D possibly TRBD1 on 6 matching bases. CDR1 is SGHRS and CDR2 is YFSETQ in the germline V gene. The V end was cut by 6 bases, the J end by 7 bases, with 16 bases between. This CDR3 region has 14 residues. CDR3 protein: CASNSGTRGEKLFF. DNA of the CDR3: TGCGCCAGCAACTCCGGGACAAGAGGTGAAAAACTGTTTTTT.

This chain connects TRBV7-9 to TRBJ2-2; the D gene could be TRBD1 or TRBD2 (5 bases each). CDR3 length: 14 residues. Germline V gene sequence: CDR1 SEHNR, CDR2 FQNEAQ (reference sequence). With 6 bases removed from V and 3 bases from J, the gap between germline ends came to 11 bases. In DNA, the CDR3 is TGTGCCAGCAGGTCAGGGACGGACACCGGGGAGCTGTTTTTT. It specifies CASRSGTDTGELFF.

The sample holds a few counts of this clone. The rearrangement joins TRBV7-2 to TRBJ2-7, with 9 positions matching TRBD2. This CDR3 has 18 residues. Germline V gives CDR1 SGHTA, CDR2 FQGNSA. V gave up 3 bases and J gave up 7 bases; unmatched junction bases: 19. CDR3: CASSFSVYSGSLWGEQYF. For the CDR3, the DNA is TGTGCCAGCAGCTTTTCGGTTTATAGCGGGAGTTTATGGGGGGAGCAGTACTTC.

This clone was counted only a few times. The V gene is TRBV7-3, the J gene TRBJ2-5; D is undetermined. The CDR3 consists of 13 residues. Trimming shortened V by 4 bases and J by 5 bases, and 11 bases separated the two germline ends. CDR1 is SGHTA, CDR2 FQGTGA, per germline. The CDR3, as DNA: TGTGCCAGCAGCTCTTCCCTTGGGGAGACCCAGTACTTC. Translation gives CASSSSLGETQYF. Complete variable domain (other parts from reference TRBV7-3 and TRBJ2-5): GAGVSQTPSNKVTEKGKYVELRCDPISGHTALYWYRQSLGQGPEFLIYFQGTGAADDSGLPNDRFFAVRPEGSVSTLKIQRTERGDSAVYLCASSSSLGETQYFGPGTRLLVL.

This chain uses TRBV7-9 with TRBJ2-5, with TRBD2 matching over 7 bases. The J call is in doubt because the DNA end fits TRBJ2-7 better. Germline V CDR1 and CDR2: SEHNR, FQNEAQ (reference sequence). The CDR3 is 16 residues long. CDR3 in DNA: TGTGCCAGCAGCTTAGCGATCGCGGGAGTATCACACGAGCAGTACTTC. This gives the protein CASSLAIAGVSHEQYF.

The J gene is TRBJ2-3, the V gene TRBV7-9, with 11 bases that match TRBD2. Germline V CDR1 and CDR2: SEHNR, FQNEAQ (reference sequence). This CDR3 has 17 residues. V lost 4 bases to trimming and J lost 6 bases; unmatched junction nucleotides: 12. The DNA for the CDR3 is TGTGCCAGCAGCTCGGGACTAGCGGACACATTAATGGATACGCAGTATTTT. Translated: CASSSGLADTLMDTQYF.

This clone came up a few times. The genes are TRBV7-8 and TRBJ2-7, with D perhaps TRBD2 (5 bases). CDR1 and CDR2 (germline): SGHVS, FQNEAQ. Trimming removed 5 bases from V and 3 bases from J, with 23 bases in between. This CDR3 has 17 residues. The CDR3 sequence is CASSLLVREVSNYEQYF. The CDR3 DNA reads TGTGCCAGCAGCCTGTTGGTCCGGGAAGTATCCAACTACGAGCAGTACTTC. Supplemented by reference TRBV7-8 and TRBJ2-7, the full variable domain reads GAGVSQSPRYKVAKRGQDVALRCDPISGHVSLFWYQQALGQGPEFLTYFQNEAQLDKSGLPSDRFFAERPEGSVSTLKIQRTQQEDSAVYLCASSLLVREVSNYEQYFGPGTRLTVT.

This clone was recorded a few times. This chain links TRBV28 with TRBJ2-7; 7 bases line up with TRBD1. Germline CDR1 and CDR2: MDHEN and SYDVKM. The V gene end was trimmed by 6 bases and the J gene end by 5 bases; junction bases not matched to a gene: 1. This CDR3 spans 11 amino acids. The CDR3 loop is CASSDRDEQYF. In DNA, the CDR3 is TGTGCCAGCAGCGACAGGGACGAGCAGTACTTC.

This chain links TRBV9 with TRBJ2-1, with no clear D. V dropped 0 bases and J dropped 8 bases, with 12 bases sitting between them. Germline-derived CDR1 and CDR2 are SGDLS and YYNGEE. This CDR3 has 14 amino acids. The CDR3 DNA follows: TGTGCCAGCAGCGTAGAGCACATTGGGGATGAGCAGTTCTTC. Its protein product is CASSVEHIGDEQFF.

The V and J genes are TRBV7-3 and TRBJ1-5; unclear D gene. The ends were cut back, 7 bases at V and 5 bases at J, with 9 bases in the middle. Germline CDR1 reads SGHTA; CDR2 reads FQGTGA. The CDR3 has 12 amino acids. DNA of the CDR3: TGTGCCAGCACCCCGGGAGATCAGCCCCAGCATTTT. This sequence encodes CASTPGDQPQHF. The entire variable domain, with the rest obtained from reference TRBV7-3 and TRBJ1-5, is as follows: GAGVSQTPSNKVTEKGKYVELRCDPISGHTALYWYRQSLGQGPEFLIYFQGTGAADDSGLPNDRFFAVRPEGSVSTLKIQRTERGDSAVYLCASTPGDQPQHFGDGTRLSIL.

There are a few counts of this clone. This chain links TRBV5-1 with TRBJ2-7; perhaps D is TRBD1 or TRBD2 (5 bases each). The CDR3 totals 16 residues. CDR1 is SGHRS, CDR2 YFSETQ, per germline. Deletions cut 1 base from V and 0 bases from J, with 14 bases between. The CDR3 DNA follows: TGCGCCAGCAGCTTGAGTGGGACCGCCGGCTCCTACGAGCAGTACTTC. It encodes CASSLSGTAGSYEQYF.

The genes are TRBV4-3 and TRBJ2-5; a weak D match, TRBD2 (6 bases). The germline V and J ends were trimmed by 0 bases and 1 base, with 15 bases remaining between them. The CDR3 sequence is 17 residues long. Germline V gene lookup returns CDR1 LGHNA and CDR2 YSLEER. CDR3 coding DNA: TGCGCCAGCAGCCAAGATCGGGTTCGGGGGACCCAAGAGACCCAGTACTTC. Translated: CASSQDRVRGTQETQYF.

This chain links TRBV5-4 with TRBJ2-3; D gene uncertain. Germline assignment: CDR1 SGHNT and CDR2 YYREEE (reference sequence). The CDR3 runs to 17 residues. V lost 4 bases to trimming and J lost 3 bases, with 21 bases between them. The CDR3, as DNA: TGTGCCAGCAGCAAGGTTTCGAGCAAGTCCAATACAGATACGCAGTATTTT. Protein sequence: CASSKVSSKSNTDTQYF.

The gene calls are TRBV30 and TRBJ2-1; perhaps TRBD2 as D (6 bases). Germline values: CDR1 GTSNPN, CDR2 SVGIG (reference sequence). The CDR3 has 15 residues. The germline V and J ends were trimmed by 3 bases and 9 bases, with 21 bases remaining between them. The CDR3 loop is CAWRDLMGRGTEQFF. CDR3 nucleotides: TGTGCCTGGAGGGACCTAATGGGGCGGGGAACTGAGCAGTTCTTC.

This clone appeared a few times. The CDR3, as DNA: TGTGCCAGCAGACTCACAGGGCAGGGCCAGCCCCAGCATTTT. Protein product: CASRLTGQGQPQHF. J is TRBJ1-5 and V is TRBV28; TRBD1 is a possible D gene (6 bases). The germline V gene encodes CDR1 MDHEN and CDR2 SYDVKM. V was pared by 6 bases and J by 7 bases, with 16 bases between. This CDR3 spans 14 amino acids.